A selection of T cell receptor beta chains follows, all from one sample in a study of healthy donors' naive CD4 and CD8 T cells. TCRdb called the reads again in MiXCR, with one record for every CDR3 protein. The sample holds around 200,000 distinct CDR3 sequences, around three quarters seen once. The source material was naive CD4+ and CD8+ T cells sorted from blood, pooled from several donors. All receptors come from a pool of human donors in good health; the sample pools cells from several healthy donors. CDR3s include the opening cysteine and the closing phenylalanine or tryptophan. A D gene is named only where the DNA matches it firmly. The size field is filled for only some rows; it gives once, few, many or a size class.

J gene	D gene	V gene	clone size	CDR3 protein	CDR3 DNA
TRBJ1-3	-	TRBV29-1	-	CSGTMSSGNTIYF	TGCAGCGGCACAATGAGTTCTGGAAACACCATATATTTT
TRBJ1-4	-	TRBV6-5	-	CASMPRTTNEKLFF	TGTGCCAGCATGCCCCGTACAACTAATGAAAAACTGTTTTTT
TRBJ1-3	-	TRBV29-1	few	CSVEDWSAWDSGNTIYF	TGCAGCGTTGAAGATTGGTCAGCCTGGGACTCTGGAAACACCATATATTTT
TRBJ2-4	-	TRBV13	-	CASSLEGSINIQYF	TGTGCCAGCAGCTTAGAGGGAAGTATCAACATTCAGTACTTC
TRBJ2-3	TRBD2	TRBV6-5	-	CASSYPSGRVDTQYF	TGTGCCAGCAGTTACCCTAGCGGGAGGGTAGATACGCAGTATTTT
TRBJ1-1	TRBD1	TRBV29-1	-	CSTSGQGGSEAFF	TGCAGCACCTCTGGACAGGGTGGCTCTGAAGCTTTCTTT
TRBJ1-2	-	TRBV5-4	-	CASSLVASGGYGYTF	TGTGCCAGCAGCTTGGTTGCGTCTGGAGGCTATGGCTACACCTTC
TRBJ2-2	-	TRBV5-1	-	CASSSLTGELFF	TGCGCCAGCAGCTCGCTTACCGGGGAGCTGTTTTTT
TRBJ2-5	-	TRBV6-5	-	CASSYSGLRQETQYF	TGTGCCAGCAGTTACTCGGGACTCAGACAAGAGACCCAGTACTTC
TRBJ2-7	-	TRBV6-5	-	CASSYSRGYSSYEQYF	TGTGCCAGCAGTTACTCGCGAGGGTATAGCTCCTACGAGCAGTACTTC
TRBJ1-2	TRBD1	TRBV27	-	CASSLSPPGGIGYTF	TGTGCCAGCAGTTTATCCCCGCCAGGGGGCATTGGCTACACCTTC
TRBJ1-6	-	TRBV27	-	CASSFQGSYNSPLHF	TGTGCCAGCAGTTTCCAGGGTTCCTATAATTCACCCCTCCACTTT
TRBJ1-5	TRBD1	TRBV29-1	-	CSVDQGEDQPQHF	TGCAGCGTTGATCAGGGGGAAGATCAGCCCCAGCATTTT
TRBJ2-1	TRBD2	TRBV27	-	CASSLDSGYNEQFF	TGTGCCAGCAGTTTGGATAGCGGGTACAATGAGCAGTTCTTC
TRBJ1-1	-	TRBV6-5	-	CASSYESKGSTEAFF	TGTGCCAGCAGTTATGAAAGCAAGGGGAGCACTGAAGCTTTCTTT
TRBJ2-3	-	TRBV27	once	CASRPTGVLSDTQYF	TGTGCCAGCAGACCCACGGGGGTTTTGTCAGATACGCAGTATTTT
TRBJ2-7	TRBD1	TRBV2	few	CASRTGGLVYEQYF	TGTGCCAGCAGGACAGGGGGATTAGTCTACGAGCAGTACTTC
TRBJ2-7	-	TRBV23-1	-	CASSPTLGEQYF	TGCGCCAGCAGTCCAACATTGGGCGAGCAGTACTTC
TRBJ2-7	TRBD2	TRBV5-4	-	CASSSSGISYEQYF	TGTGCCAGCAGCTCTAGCGGGATTTCCTACGAGCAGTACTTC
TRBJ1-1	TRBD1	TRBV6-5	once	CASSRNRGLAEAFF	TGTGCCAGCAGTAGAAACAGGGGGTTGGCTGAAGCTTTCTTT
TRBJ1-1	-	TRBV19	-	CASSIASVTEAFF	TGTGCCAGTAGTATCGCCAGTGTTACCGAAGCTTTCTTT
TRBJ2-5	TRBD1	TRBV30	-	CAWTPSDRGRGTQYF	TGTGCCTGGACCCCGTCGGACAGGGGCCGCGGGACCCAGTACTTC
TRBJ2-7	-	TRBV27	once	CASSPRDGRVIEQYF	TGTGCCAGCAGTCCCCGCGATGGCCGGGTAATCGAGCAGTACTTC
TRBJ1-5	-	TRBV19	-	CASSRIYSNQPQHF	TGTGCCAGTAGTAGGATTTATAGCAATCAGCCCCAGCATTTT
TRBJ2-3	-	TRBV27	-	CASSLLDRTSTDTQYF	TGTGCCAGCAGTTTACTCGACAGGACAAGCACAGATACGCAGTATTTT
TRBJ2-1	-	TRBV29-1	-	CSVVPTAYNEQFF	TGCAGCGTTGTCCCGACAGCCTACAATGAGCAGTTCTTC
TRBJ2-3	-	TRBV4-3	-	CASSLEAGLEDTQYF	TGTGCCAGCAGCTTGGAAGCGGGCCTCGAGGATACGCAGTATTTT
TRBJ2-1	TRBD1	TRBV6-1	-	CASSPDRGLSNEQFF	TGTGCCAGCAGTCCTGACAGGGGGCTTTCGAATGAGCAGTTCTTC
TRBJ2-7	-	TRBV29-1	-	CSVTGRYYYEQYF	TGCAGCGTCACAGGGCGGTATTACTACGAGCAGTACTTC
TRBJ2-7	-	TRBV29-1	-	CSVRQANEQYF	TGCAGCGTTAGGCAGGCGAACGAGCAGTACTTC
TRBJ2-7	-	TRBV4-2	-	CASSQLSGEQYF	TGTGCCAGCAGCCAGTTAAGTGGAGAGCAGTACTTC
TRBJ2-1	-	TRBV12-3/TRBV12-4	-	CASSPGGREQFF	TGTGCCAGCAGCCCTGGAGGAAGAGAGCAGTTCTTC
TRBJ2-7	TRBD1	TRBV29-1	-	CSVARTGNMQYF	TGCAGCGTTGCCCGGACAGGGAACATGCAGTACTTC
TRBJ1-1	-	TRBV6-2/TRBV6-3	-	CASGVNSLEAFF	TGTGCCAGCGGGGTAAACAGTCTAGAAGCTTTCTTT
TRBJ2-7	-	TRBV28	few	CASSLEQFSYEQYF	TGTGCCAGCAGTTTGGAGCAGTTCTCCTACGAGCAGTACTTC
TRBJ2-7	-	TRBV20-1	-	CSASRGRAIKQYF	TGCAGTGCTAGTAGAGGCAGGGCTATCAAGCAGTACTTC
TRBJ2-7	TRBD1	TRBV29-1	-	CSVELAGQGSYEQYF	TGCAGCGTTGAGCTGGCGGGACAGGGCTCCTACGAGCAGTACTTC
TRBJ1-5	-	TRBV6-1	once	CASSTDALGGNQPQHF	TGTGCCAGCAGCACAGATGCCCTGGGGGGCAATCAGCCCCAGCATTTT
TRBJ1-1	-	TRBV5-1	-	CASSLGREAFF	TGCGCCAGCAGCTTGGGACGTGAAGCTTTCTTT
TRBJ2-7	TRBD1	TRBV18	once	CASSPRSDRKPYEQYF	TGTGCCAGCTCACCAAGATCGGACAGGAAACCATACGAGCAGTACTTC
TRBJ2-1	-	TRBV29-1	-	CSVEVRSFGEQFF	TGCAGCGTTGAAGTAAGGAGTTTCGGTGAGCAGTTCTTC
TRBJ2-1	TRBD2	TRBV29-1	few	CSVAGGYNEQFF	TGCAGCGTTGCGGGAGGTTACAATGAGCAGTTCTTC
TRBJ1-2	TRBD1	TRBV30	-	CAWSPRLTGAYGYTF	TGTGCCTGGAGTCCACGGTTGACAGGGGCGTATGGCTACACCTTC
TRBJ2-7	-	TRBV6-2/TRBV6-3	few	CASSWTSYEQYF	TGTGCCAGCAGTTGGACATCCTACGAGCAGTACTTC
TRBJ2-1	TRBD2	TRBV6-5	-	CASSYSGTSGRRQFF	TGTGCCAGCAGTTACTCTGGGACTAGCGGGAGGAGGCAGTTCTTC
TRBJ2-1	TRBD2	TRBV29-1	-	CSVGLAGGPDNEQFF	TGCAGCGTTGGACTAGCGGGAGGGCCGGACAATGAGCAGTTCTTC
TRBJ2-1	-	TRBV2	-	CASSVASVGYNEQFF	TGTGCCAGCAGTGTGGCTAGCGTTGGCTACAATGAGCAGTTCTTC
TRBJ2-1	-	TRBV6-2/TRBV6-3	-	CASSPPAYRSLNNEQFF	TGTGCCAGCAGTCCCCCGGCTTACAGGAGTTTGAACAATGAGCAGTTCTTC
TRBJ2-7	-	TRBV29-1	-	CSVEVFQEDYEQYF	TGCAGCGTTGAAGTTTTCCAGGAGGACTACGAGCAGTACTTC
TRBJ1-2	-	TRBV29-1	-	CSVEFRSNYGYTF	TGCAGCGTTGAGTTCCGGAGTAACTATGGCTACACCTTC
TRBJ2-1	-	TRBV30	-	CACSRVPNNEQFF	TGTGCCTGCTCGCGGGTTCCCAACAATGAGCAGTTCTTC
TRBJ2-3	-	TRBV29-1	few	CSPSFGDTQYF	TGCAGCCCAAGCTTTGGGGATACGCAGTATTTT
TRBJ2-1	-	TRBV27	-	CASSPPPGSLRNEQFF	TGTGCCAGCAGTCCGCCCCCGGGATCCCTAAGAAATGAGCAGTTCTTC
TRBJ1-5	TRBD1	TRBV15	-	CATSREEGEGTGAGQPQHF	TGTGCCACCAGCAGAGAGGAGGGGGAAGGGACAGGCGCGGGTCAGCCCCAGCATTTT
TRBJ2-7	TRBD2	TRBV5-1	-	CASSSGGRRYEQYF	TGCGCCAGCAGCTCGGGCGGGAGAAGATACGAGCAGTACTTC
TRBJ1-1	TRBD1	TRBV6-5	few	CASSWGQTNAEAFF	TGTGCCAGCAGTTGGGGACAGACGAACGCTGAAGCTTTCTTT
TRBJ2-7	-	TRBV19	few	CASSIDGSEQYF	TGTGCCAGTAGTATAGATGGATCGGAGCAGTACTTC